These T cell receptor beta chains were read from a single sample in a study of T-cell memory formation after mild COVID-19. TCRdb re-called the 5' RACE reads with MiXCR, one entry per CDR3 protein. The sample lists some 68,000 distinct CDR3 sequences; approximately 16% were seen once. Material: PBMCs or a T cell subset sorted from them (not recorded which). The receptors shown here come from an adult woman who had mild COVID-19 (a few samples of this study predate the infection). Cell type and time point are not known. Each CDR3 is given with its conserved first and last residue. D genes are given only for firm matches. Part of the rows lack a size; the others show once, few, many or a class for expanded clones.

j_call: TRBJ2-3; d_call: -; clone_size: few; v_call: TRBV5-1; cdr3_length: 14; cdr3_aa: CASSTASSTDTQYF; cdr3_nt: TGCGCCAGCAGCACCGCTTCTAGCACAGATACGCAGTATTTT
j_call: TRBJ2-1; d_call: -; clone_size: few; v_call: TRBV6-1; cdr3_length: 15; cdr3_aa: CASSEGPSSYNEQFF; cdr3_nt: TGTGCCAGCAGTGAAGGGCCCAGCTCCTACAATGAGCAGTTCTTC
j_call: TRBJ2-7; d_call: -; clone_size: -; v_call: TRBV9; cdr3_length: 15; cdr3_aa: CASSVSANPAYEQYF; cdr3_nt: TGTGCCAGCAGCGTCAGCGCCAATCCCGCCTACGAGCAGTACTTC
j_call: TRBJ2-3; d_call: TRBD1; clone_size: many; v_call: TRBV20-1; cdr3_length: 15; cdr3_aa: CSARPRDRGTDTQYF; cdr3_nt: TGCAGTGCTAGACCCCGGGACAGGGGCACAGATACGCAGTATTTT
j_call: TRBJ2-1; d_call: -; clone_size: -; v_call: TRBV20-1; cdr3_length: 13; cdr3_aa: CTVGPSSYNEQFF; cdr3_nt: TGCACGGTAGGACCTAGCTCCTACAATGAGCAGTTCTTC
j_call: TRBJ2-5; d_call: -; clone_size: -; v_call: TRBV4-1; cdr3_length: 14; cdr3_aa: CASSPSFRGETQYF; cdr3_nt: TGCGCCAGCAGCCCCTCGTTTAGGGGAGAGACCCAGTACTTC
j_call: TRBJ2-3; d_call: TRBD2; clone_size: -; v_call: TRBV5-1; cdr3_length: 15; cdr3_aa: CASSPLTGGLDTQYF; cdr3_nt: TGCGCCAGCAGCCCCTTGACGGGGGGGCTGGATACGCAGTATTTT
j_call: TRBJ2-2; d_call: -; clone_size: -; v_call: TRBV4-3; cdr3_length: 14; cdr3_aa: CASSQDRGTGVLFF; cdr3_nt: TGCGCCAGCAGCCAAGATAGGGGCACCGGGGTGCTGTTTTTT
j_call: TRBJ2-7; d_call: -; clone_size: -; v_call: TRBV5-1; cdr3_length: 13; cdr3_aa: CASSLNTAYEQYF; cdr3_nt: TGCGCCAGCAGCTTGAATACAGCTTACGAGCAGTACTTC
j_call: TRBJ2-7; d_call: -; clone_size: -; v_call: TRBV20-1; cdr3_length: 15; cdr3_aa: CSARDGIGGGYEQYF; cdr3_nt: TGCAGTGCTAGAGACGGGATTGGAGGGGGCTACGAGCAGTACTTC
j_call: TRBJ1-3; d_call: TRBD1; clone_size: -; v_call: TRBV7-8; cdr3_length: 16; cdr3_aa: CASSSRGQVSGNTIYF; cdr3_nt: TGTGCCAGCAGCTCCCGGGGACAGGTCTCTGGAAACACCATATATTTT
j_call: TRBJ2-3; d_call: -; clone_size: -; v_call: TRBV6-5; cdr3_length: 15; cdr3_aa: CASSYSMGRTDTQYF; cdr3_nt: TGTGCCAGCAGTTACTCGATGGGACGTACAGATACGCAGTATTTT
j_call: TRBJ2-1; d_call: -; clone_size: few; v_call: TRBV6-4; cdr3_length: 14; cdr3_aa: CASSVAFDYNEQFF; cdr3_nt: TGTGCCAGCAGTGTAGCTTTTGATTACAATGAGCAGTTCTTC
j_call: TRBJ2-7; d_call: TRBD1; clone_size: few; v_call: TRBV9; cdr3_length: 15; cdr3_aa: CASSVGGTGGYEQYF; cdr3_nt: TGTGCCAGCAGCGTAGGCGGGACAGGGGGTTACGAGCAGTACTTC
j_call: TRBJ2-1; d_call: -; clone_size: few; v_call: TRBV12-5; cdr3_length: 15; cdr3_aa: CASGLAWSSYNEQFF; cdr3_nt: TGTGCTAGTGGTTTGGCTTGGAGCTCCTACAATGAGCAGTTCTTC
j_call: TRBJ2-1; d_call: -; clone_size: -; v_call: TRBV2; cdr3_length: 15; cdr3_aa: CASTESGLEQEEQFF; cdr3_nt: TGTGCCAGCACAGAAAGCGGCCTCGAACAGGAGGAGCAGTTCTTC
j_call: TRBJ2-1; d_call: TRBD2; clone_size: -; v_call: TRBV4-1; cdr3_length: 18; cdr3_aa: CASSPPWDSGGSYNEQFF; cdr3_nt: TGCGCCAGCAGCCCCCCCTGGGATAGCGGGGGGTCATACAATGAGCAGTTCTTC
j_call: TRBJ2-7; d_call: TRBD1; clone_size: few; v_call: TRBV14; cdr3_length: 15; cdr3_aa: CASRGTGAEYYEQYF; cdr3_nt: TGTGCCAGCAGGGGGACAGGGGCCGAATACTACGAGCAGTACTTC
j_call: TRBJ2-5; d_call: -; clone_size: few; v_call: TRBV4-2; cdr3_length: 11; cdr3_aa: CASSQPGAQYF; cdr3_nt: TGTGCCAGCAGCCAACCAGGGGCCCAGTACTTC
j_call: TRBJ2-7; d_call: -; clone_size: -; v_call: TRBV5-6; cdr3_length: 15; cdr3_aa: CASSGQLGLSKEQYF; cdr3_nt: TGTGCCAGCAGCGGACAATTGGGACTGTCTAAAGAGCAGTACTTC
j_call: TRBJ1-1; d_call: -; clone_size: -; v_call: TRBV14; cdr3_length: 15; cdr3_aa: CASSLGPVGGTEAFF; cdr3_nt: TGTGCCAGCAGCTTAGGCCCAGTCGGGGGCACTGAAGCTTTCTTT
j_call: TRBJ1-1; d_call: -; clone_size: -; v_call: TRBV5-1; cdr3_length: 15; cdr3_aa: CASSLEGLGDTEAFF; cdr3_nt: TGCGCCAGCAGCTTGGAGGGACTTGGGGACACTGAAGCTTTCTTT